Following are 7 T cell receptor beta chains from one sample sequenced in a study of vaccination and CD4 T cells after COVID-19. Their cognate antigens are unknown. Time point here: late sampling 161 to 241 days after vaccination in a few convalescent patients. Treatment indicated: 10-day PBMC culture with coronavirus spike peptide pools or control peptides (ViraFEST assay). Scientists ran DNA taken from cultured CD4+ T cells through the Oncomine TCR Beta short-read assay for sequencing. MiXCR was run by TCRdb on the PCR reads, yielding one entry per CDR3 protein. The sample carries under 30,000 distinct CDR3 sequences, 42% recorded once. The sample was CD4+ T cells from blood, cultured in vitro, taken about 7 months after SARS-CoV-2 vaccination. The receptors come from a human donor who had recovered from COVID-19.

The chain has TRBV11-1 and TRBJ1-6; D gene ambiguous. V lost 4 bases to trimming and J lost 7 bases, with 11 bases between them. There are 14 residues in the CDR3. From germline, CDR1 is SGHAT and CDR2 FQDESV (reference sequence). CDR3 sequence (DNA): TGTGCCAGCAGCTCCCTCCGGGCGAATTCACCCCTCCACTTT. Its protein is CASSSLRANSPLHF.

The chain uses TRBV20-1 and TRBJ2-5; D is possibly TRBD2 (5 bases). V was shortened by 6 bases and J by 3 bases, with 8 bases between the two germline ends. The germline V gene has CDR1 DFQATT and CDR2 SNEGSKA (reference sequence). The CDR3 contains 11 residues. CDR3 in amino acids: CSAEAEETQYF. The CDR3 bases are TGCAGTGCGGAAGCGGAAGAGACCCAGTACTTC.

The V call is TRBV6-1, the J call TRBJ2-5; 11 nucleotides align to TRBD1. V dropped 8 bases and J dropped 0; count of bases not matched to a gene: 11. Germline CDR1 reads MNHNS; CDR2 reads SASEGT. This CDR3 has 17 amino acids. As DNA, the CDR3 is TGTGCCAGCCGCTCTGCACCGGGACAGGGGGACCAAGAGACCCAGTACTTC. It codes for CASRSAPGQGDQETQYF.

The chain joins TRBV29-1 to TRBJ1-1; D unclear. Per germline, CDR1 SQVTM and CDR2 ANQGSEA. Trimming removed 4 bases from V and 1 base from J, with 13 bases in between. This CDR3 contains 14 residues. CDR3 bases: TGCAGCGTTGCTCGTCTCGGCGAGAACACTGAAGCTTTCTTT. Translation gives CSVARLGENTEAFF. The whole variable domain, remainder taken from reference TRBV29-1 and TRBJ1-1, is SAVISQKPSRDICQRGTSLTIQCQVDSQVTMMFWYRQQPGQSLTLIATANQGSEATYESGFVIDKFPISRPNLTFSTLTVSNMSPEDSSIYLCSVARLGENTEAFFGQGTRLTVV.

This clonotype was detected a few times. The chain uses TRBV7-2 and TRBJ2-1; TRBD2 agrees at 14 bases. Germline values: CDR1 SGHTA, CDR2 FQGNSA. V trimming: 3 bases; J trimming: 8 bases; junction bases outside the gene matches: 6. The CDR3 has 16 residues. CDR3 in amino acids: CASSLGLAGVPHEQFF. Here the CDR3 DNA reads TGTGCCAGCAGCTTGGGACTAGCGGGAGTTCCCCATGAGCAGTTCTTC. Full variable domain (missing parts from reference TRBV7-2 and TRBJ2-1): GAGVSQSPSNKVTEKGKDVELRCDPISGHTALYWYRQSLGQGLEFLIYFQGNSAPDKSGLPSDRFSAERTGGSVSTLTIQRTQQEDSAVYLCASSLGLAGVPHEQFFGPGTRLTVL.

This clonotype was observed a few times. The chain employs TRBV27 and TRBJ2-1; 8 nucleotides agree with TRBD1. After removal of 4 bases from V and 12 bases from J, the junction contained 11 bases not matched to a gene. The CDR3 loop spans 14 amino acids. CDR1 is MNHEY, CDR2 SMNVEV, per germline (reference sequence). The DNA of the CDR3 is TGTGCCAGCAGTTCCGGGACAGGTACCCTAGGGCAGTTCTTC. Protein sequence: CASSSGTGTLGQFF.

A few counts support this clonotype. This rearrangement joins TRBV7-7 to TRBJ1-1, with D possibly matching TRBD1 (5 bases). The CDR3 length is 14 residues. Germline lookup yields CDR1 SSHAT and CDR2 FNYEAQ (reference sequence). The CDR3 DNA is TGTGCTACCAGCCCCGGGGGGTTGAACACTGAAGCTTTCTTT. Protein product: CATSPGGLNTEAFF.